The 16 T cell receptor beta chains reported below all come from one sample, sequenced in a study of beta chain features in type 1 diabetes. Reverse transcription of all isolated RNA meant that expressed TCRB transcripts were sequenced. Assay: immunoSEQ multiplex PCR; the TCRdb copy retains only in-frame clones and omits some. The sample lists about 320,000 clones; roughly 15% were seen once. The specimen sequenced was central memory CD4+ T cells from blood. Source of these receptors: a man aged 25-40 years in good health.

This clone was seen more than once but under ten times. The V call is TRBV5-1, the J call TRBJ2-1; 9 bases line up with TRBD1. Trimming removed 2 bases from V and 6 bases from J; junction bases left unmatched: 6. The CDR3 extends over 15 amino acids. Germline CDR1 and CDR2: SGHRS and YFSETQ. The CDR3 region is CASSFRDRASNEQFF. The CDR3 bases are TGCGCCAGCAGCTTCCGGGACAGGGCGAGCAATGAGCAGTTCTTC.

The V call is TRBV7-2, the J call TRBJ2-5; D gene unclear. This CDR3 has 15 residues. Germline CDR1 SGHTA, CDR2 FQGNSA. V was shortened by 2 bases and J by 1 base, with 11 bases between the two germline ends. CDR3 sequence reads: CASSLLPSVQETQYF. The CDR3 DNA reads as TGTGCCAGCAGCTTACTTCCCAGCGTCCAAGAGACCCAGTACTTC.

The chain uses TRBV11-2 and TRBJ1-2, with D possibly TRBD1 on 5 matching bases. The germline CDR1 and CDR2 sequences are SGHAT and FQNNGV. This CDR3 is built from 15 residues. V lost 1 base to trimming and J lost 5 bases, with 14 bases between them. The CDR3 region has the DNA TGTGCCAGCAGCTTAGGTAGTAAGACAGTGTATGGCTACACCTTC. This gives the protein CASSLGSKTVYGYTF.

The gene calls are TRBV19 and TRBJ1-1; D is undetermined. CDR1 is LNHDA and CDR2 is SQIVND in the germline V gene (reference sequence). V dropped 7 bases and J dropped 1 base, with 10 bases sitting between them. CDR3 length equals 13 residues. The DNA for the CDR3 is TGTGCCAGTACCCAAAATCGGAACACTGAAGCTTTCTTT. Its translation: CASTQNRNTEAFF.

This clone was seen many times. CDR3 sequence: CASSDKGQGYNEQFF. The CDR3 nucleotides are TGTGCCAGTAGTGACAAGGGACAGGGCTACAATGAGCAGTTCTTC. The J gene is TRBJ2-1, the V gene TRBV19; 9 nucleotides line up with TRBD1. There are 15 residues in the CDR3. Germline CDR1 and CDR2: LNHDA and SQIVND (reference sequence). Unmatched junction bases numbered 5, after V lost 5 bases and J lost 3 bases.

A few counts support this clone. The chain recombines TRBV5-6 with TRBJ2-7; the D gene could be TRBD1 or TRBD2 (5 bases each). This CDR3 has 15 residues. Deletions cut 3 bases from V and 3 bases from J, with 16 bases between. Looked up from germline, CDR1 is SGHDT and CDR2 is YYEEEE. Here the CDR3 reads CASSYRDHKFYEQYV. CDR3 nucleotides: TGTGCCAGCAGCTACCGGGACCACAAATTCTACGAGCAGTACGTC.

This clone was counted only a few times. The chain is built from TRBV2 and TRBJ2-7, with D possibly being TRBD1 or TRBD2 (5 bases each). The CDR3 runs 14 residues. Germline V gene lookup returns CDR1 SNHLY and CDR2 FYNNEI. Trimming shortened V by 9 bases and J by 0 bases, and 15 bases separated the two germline ends. DNA of the CDR3: TGTGCCAGTCAGCACGAGGGGCACTCCTACGAGCAGTACGTC. This translates into CASQHEGHSYEQYV.

This clone was seen only a few times. This chain joins TRBV6-5 and TRBJ2-7, with TRBD1 matching 9 bases. The CDR3 has 15 residues. V lost 6 bases and J lost 1; bases outside the gene matches: 7. CDR1 and CDR2 (germline): MNHEY, SVGAGI. CDR3 coding DNA: TGTGCCAGCAGCAAAGGACAGGGGATTTCCTACGAGCAGTACTTC. Translation: CASSKGQGISYEQYF.

This clone was counted many times. The V and J genes are TRBV7-2 and TRBJ2-3; D is perhaps TRBD1 or TRBD2 (5 bases each). Germline CDR1 is SGHTA and CDR2 is FQGNSA. The CDR3 is made up of 15 amino acids. Trimming took 5 bases from V and 8 from J, leaving 20 bases between them. Here the CDR3 reads CASSLTEAPQGTQYF. The DNA of the CDR3 is TGTGCCAGCAGCCTCACGGAGGCTCCGCAGGGTACGCAGTATTTT.

This chain uses TRBV12-2 with TRBJ2-3; the D segment call TRBD2 is taken from the table without a DNA check. TRBV12-2 is labeled a pseudogene. The CDR3 runs 18 residues. CDR3 DNA sequence: TGTGCAAGTCGCTTAGCTCCCACTAGCGGGGGGTGGACAGATACGCAGTATTTT. Its protein is CASRLAPTSGGWTDTQYF.

This rearrangement joins TRBV6-5 to TRBJ2-7; the D is unclear. Trimming left V 2 bases short and J 3 bases short, with 8 bases between. The CDR3 is 13 residues long. Germline loops: CDR1 MNHEY, CDR2 SVGAGI. The CDR3, as DNA: TGTGCCAGCAGTTACAAGGGCGGCTACGAGCAGTACGTC. As protein: CASSYKGGYEQYV.

V usage is TRBV4-3 and J usage is TRBJ2-4; 8 nucleotides match TRBD1. Trimming at V came to 3 bases and at J to 2 bases, leaving 0 bases not matched to a gene. CDR1 and CDR2 (germline): LGHNA, YSLEER. CDR3 length: 14 amino acids. Here the CDR3 reads CASSHRGPKNIQYF. In DNA, the CDR3 is TGCGCCAGCAGCCACAGGGGGCCCAAAAACATTCAGTACTTC.

This clone was counted a few times. V is TRBV10-3 and J is TRBJ2-1; TRBD1 might be the D (7 bases). V lost 10 bases and J 6 bases, leaving 16 bases between the germline ends. Germline assignment: CDR1 ENHRY and CDR2 SYGVKD. CDR3 length: 13 residues. Written as DNA, the CDR3 is TGTGCCACCTTAGACAGGGAGGTCAATGAGCAGTTCTTC. Translated: CATLDREVNEQFF.

In this sample, this clone turned up many times. V gene TRBV19 combines with J gene TRBJ1-5; D ambiguous. The germline V gene has CDR1 LNHDA and CDR2 SQIVND (reference sequence). Trimming stripped 0 bases from V and 4 bases from J, with 13 bases between. The CDR3 spans 16 residues. The CDR3 sequence is CASSIDRYQLNQPQHF. The CDR3 nucleotides read TGTGCCAGTAGTATAGACCGATATCAGCTAAATCAGCCCCAGCATTTT.

V gene TRBV6-1 combines with J gene TRBJ2-1; TRBD1 aligns across 11 bases. This CDR3 comprises 15 residues. Germline V gene sequence: CDR1 MNHNS, CDR2 SASEGT. J lost 5 bases, V lost 6 bases, and 6 bases had no gene match. The CDR3 loop reads CASRTMDRGHNEQFF. CDR3 bases: TGTGCCAGCAGGACAATGGACAGGGGGCACAATGAGCAGTTCTTC.

This rearrangement joins TRBV19 to TRBJ2-5; the D gene is possibly TRBD1 (5 bases). The CDR3 is made up of 15 amino acids. V was shortened by 6 bases and J by 2 bases, with 16 bases between the two germline ends. CDR1 LNHDA and CDR2 SQIVND come from the germline V gene (reference sequence). The CDR3 here is CASRSSGPLQETQYF. The CDR3 coding sequence is TGTGCCAGTAGGTCCTCAGGGCCCTTGCAAGAGACCCAGTACTTC.